These T cell receptor beta chains were read from a single sample in a study of CD8 T cells in ankylosing spondylitis. MiXCR, run by TCRdb on the 5' RACE reads, gives a single entry per CDR3 protein. The sample holds 200,000 to 250,000 distinct CDR3 sequences, 7% to 10% seen once. Sequenced sample: blood, either unsorted or a sorted T cell fraction (not recorded which). These receptor sequences come from a female donor with ankylosing spondylitis or in good health (not recorded which). The CDR3 runs from the conserved cysteine through the conserved F or W. D genes are given only for firm matches. Expanded clones are given a class, and other clones once, few, many or no size at all.

d_gene	abundance	v_gene	j_gene	CDR3aa	CDR3nt
-	few	TRBV11-2	TRBJ2-3	CASSKNRGGTDTQYF	TGTGCCAGCAGCAAAAACAGGGGAGGGACAGATACGCAGTATTTT
-	-	TRBV7-8	TRBJ1-5	CASSWGAQPQHF	TGTGCCAGCAGCTGGGGGGCACAGCCCCAGCATTTT
-	many	TRBV29-1	TRBJ2-7	CSVDPSDEQYF	TGCAGCGTTGACCCGTCCGATGAGCAGTACTTC
-	many	TRBV2	TRBJ1-1	CAAGLGRNTEAFF	TGTGCCGCAGGGTTGGGGAGGAACACTGAAGCTTTCTTT
TRBD1	many	TRBV25-1	TRBJ1-4	CASSARTGWDEKLFF	TGTGCCAGCAGTGCCCGGACAGGGTGGGATGAAAAACTGTTTTTT
-	many	TRBV9	TRBJ1-2	CASSVDGSSGYTF	TGTGCCAGCAGCGTAGATGGGTCGAGTGGCTACACCTTC
TRBD2	many	TRBV5-1	TRBJ2-1	CASSVAGTSGIVEQFF	TGCGCCAGCAGCGTAGCCGGGACTAGCGGGATAGTTGAGCAGTTCTTC
-	many	TRBV7-2	TRBJ1-6	CASSFTTGRGSPLHF	TGTGCCAGCAGCTTTACCACAGGCAGGGGTTCACCCCTCCACTTT
-	many	TRBV5-1	TRBJ1-3	CASSPGGGRQSGNTIYF	TGCGCCAGCAGCCCCGGGGGAGGAAGACAGTCTGGAAACACCATATATTTT
-	many	TRBV6-5	TRBJ2-5	CASSYDLPGVPGRQETQYF	TGTGCCAGCAGTTACGACCTTCCGGGGGTGCCGGGGAGACAAGAGACCCAGTACTTC
TRBD1	many	TRBV7-2	TRBJ2-3	CASSLVGTGGWTDTQYF	TGTGCCAGCAGCTTAGTGGGGACAGGGGGATGGACAGATACGCAGTATTTT
-	many	TRBV6-6	TRBJ1-4	CASSYRVWEKLFF	TGTGCCAGCAGTTACAGGGTTTGGGAAAAACTGTTTTTT
TRBD2	many	TRBV7-6	TRBJ2-2	CASSPNGDGLVGELFF	TGTGCCAGCAGTCCCAATGGGGACGGACTAGTCGGGGAGCTGTTTTTT
TRBD1	-	TRBV4-2	TRBJ1-1	CASGPGTAGGKAFF	TGTGCCAGCGGCCCCGGGACAGCCGGGGGGAAAGCTTTCTTT
-	many	TRBV20-1	TRBJ1-5	CSAERDIGEGGNQPQHF	TGCAGTGCTGAACGGGACATAGGAGAAGGAGGCAATCAGCCCCAGCATTTT
TRBD2	-	TRBV2	TRBJ2-1	CASKTSGTYNEQFF	TGTGCCAGCAAGACGAGCGGGACTTACAATGAGCAGTTCTTC
TRBD1	once	TRBV30	TRBJ2-1	CAWSVPRGNKDEQFF	TGTGCCTGGAGTGTACCCAGGGGGAACAAGGATGAGCAGTTCTTC
TRBD2	many	TRBV20-1	TRBJ2-7	CSARALAGASYEQYF	TGCAGTGCTAGAGCGCTAGCGGGGGCCTCCTACGAGCAGTACTTC
-	many	TRBV7-9	TRBJ2-7	CASSLSGRKVYEQYF	TGTGCCAGCAGCTTGTCGGGCCGAAAGGTGTACGAGCAGTACTTC
TRBD1	many	TRBV5-1	TRBJ2-2	CASSSGQLSTGELFF	TGCGCCAGCTCTTCGGGACAGCTTTCCACCGGGGAGCTGTTTTTT
TRBD2	-	TRBV6-1	TRBJ2-7	CATLPGTSDEQYF	TGTGCCACCTTACCAGGGACTAGCGACGAGCAGTACTTC
TRBD1	-	TRBV12-3/TRBV12-4	TRBJ1-5	CASSLADRESQPQHF	TGTGCCAGCAGTTTAGCAGACAGGGAGAGTCAGCCCCAGCATTTT
TRBD1	many	TRBV29-1	TRBJ2-1	CSVRRQGLNSNEQFF	TGCAGCGTTCGACGACAGGGATTGAACAGCAATGAGCAGTTCTTC
-	many	TRBV5-1	TRBJ2-5	CASSQTRETQYF	TGCGCCAGCAGCCAGACCCGGGAGACCCAGTACTTC
-	many	TRBV5-1	TRBJ1-4	CASSSLRAGEKLFF	TGCGCCAGCAGCTCCCTCAGGGCCGGGGAAAAACTGTTTTTT
-	many	TRBV7-9	TRBJ2-3	CASRRSTDTQYF	TGTGCCAGCAGACGAAGCACAGATACGCAGTATTTT
-	many	TRBV19	TRBJ2-3	CASSIATDTQYF	TGTGCCAGTAGTATCGCCACAGATACGCAGTATTTT
TRBD1	few	TRBV29-1	TRBJ1-5	CSVLSDRGGNQPQHF	TGCAGCGTCCTCTCGGACAGGGGGGGCAATCAGCCCCAGCATTTT
-	few	TRBV7-2	TRBJ2-1	CASSLVGGGLFDEQFF	TGTGCCAGCAGCTTAGTGGGGGGGGGCCTCTTTGATGAGCAGTTCTTC